This TCR beta chain is drawn from a study of blood T cell repertoires in COVID-19. About the research overall: Samples of COVID-19 (acute and convalescent) were obtained from the United States, Italy and Spain. Sample material is recorded as cDNA or gDNA derived from T cells, B-cell-depleted T cells, or PBMCs.

The length of the CDR3 is 14 residues. V was cut by 4 bases and J by 0 bases, with 9 bases left in between. The germline gives CDR1 MNHEY, CDR2 SVGAGI. Repertoires were generated with immunoSEQ multiplex PCR, while TCRdb's copy carries only in-frame clones and drops some. The top ten hold about 12% of the sample, which has 70,000 to 85,000 clones, roughly 80% seen once. Source material: peripheral blood. The clonotype comes from a man older than 75 with acute or convalescent COVID-19. The chain couples TRBV6-5 to TRBJ1-1; D is unclear. Written as DNA, the CDR3 is TGTGCCAGCAGTTTGACAATCATGAACACTGAAGCTTTCTTT. Amino acids: CASSLTIMNTEAFF.